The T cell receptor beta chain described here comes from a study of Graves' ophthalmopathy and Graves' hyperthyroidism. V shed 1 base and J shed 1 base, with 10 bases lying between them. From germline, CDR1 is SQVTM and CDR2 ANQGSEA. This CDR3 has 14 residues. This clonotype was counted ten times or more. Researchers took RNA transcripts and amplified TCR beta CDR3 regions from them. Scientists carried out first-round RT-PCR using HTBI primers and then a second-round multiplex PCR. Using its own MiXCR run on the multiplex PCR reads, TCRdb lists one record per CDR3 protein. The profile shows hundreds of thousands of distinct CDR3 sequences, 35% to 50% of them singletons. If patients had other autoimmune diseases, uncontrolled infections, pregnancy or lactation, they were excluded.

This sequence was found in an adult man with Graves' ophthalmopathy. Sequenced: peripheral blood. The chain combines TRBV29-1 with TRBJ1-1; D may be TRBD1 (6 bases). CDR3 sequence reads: CSVEVTGTNTEAFF. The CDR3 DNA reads TGCAGCGTTGAAGTGACAGGTACGAACACTGAAGCTTTCTTT.